Listed below are T cell receptor beta chains from one sample, sequenced in a study of cytomegalovirus exposure and HLA in healthy donors. Only in-frame clones appear in the TCRdb table, and some are missing; sequencing was by immunoSEQ multiplex PCR. The sample has 230,000 or so clones, over 90% seen once. The specimen sequenced was PBMCs. The receptor set was obtained from a girl under 10 years old in good health and CMV-seronegative. The CDR3 runs from the conserved cysteine through the conserved F or W. D genes are given only for firm matches. Not all rows give a size; the values are once, few, many and, for expanded clones, a class.

TRBD1,TRBJ1-2,TRBV28,-,CASRHGTGLSEFSQVGYTF,TGTGCCAGCAGACACGGGACAGGGCTTTCAGAGTTCTCTCAAGTGGGCTACACCTTC
TRBD1,TRBJ2-7,TRBV19,-,CASSIAVGQGSYEQYF,TGTGCCAGTAGTATAGCCGTCGGACAGGGGAGTTACGAGCAGTACTTC
TRBD2,TRBJ2-7,TRBV5-1,-,CASSLGLAGGPVEEQYF,TGCGCCAGCAGCTTGGGCCTAGCGGGGGGGCCAGTTGAGGAGCAGTACTTC
-,TRBJ1-1,TRBV11-2,-,CASTRGTEAFF,TGTGCCAGCACCCGAGGCACTGAAGCTTTCTTT
TRBD1,TRBJ2-7,TRBV5-4,-,CASSLLGQPYEQYF,TGTGCCAGCAGCTTGTTGGGACAGCCCTACGAGCAGTACTTC
TRBD1,TRBJ1-1,TRBV29-1,-,CSAIPATGLVISDTEAFF,TGCAGCGCGATCCCGGCGACAGGGTTGGTCATTAGTGACACTGAAGCTTTCTTT
TRBD1,TRBJ1-1,TRBV19,-,CASSKQGENTEAFF,TGTGCCAGTAGTAAACAGGGGGAGAACACTGAAGCTTTCTTT
-,TRBJ1-4,TRBV7-9,-,CASSLAERTAYEKLFF,TGTGCCAGCAGCTTAGCGGAGCGGACAGCGTATGAAAAACTGTTTTTT
TRBD2,TRBJ2-2,TRBV28,-,CAGRTSGAGELFF,TGTGCCGGACGGACTAGCGGGGCCGGGGAGCTGTTTTTT
-,TRBJ2-2,TRBV6-5,-,CASSYSETMIGELFF,TGTGCCAGCAGTTACTCGGAGACTATGATCGGGGAGCTGTTTTTT
-,TRBJ1-4,TRBV4-1,-,CASSHGGGPNEKLFF,TGCGCCAGCAGCCATGGCGGGGGTCCTAATGAAAAACTGTTTTTT
-,TRBJ1-2,TRBV6-5,-,CASSYKHGSAGYTF,TGTGCCAGCAGTTACAAGCACGGTTCTGCTGGCTACACCTTC
-,TRBJ2-1,TRBV5-4,-,CASSNGFPSYNEQFF,TGTGCCAGCTCGAACGGGTTTCCCTCCTACAATGAGCAGTTCTTC
TRBD2,TRBJ2-3,TRBV10-3,-,CAISDSGGSDTQYF,TGTGCCATCAGTGATAGCGGGGGGTCGGATACGCAGTATTTT
TRBD1,TRBJ2-1,TRBV5-1,-,CASSLSDKTRGYNEQFF,TGCGCCAGCAGCCTATCTGACAAAACCAGGGGGTACAATGAGCAGTTCTTC
TRBD1,TRBJ2-5,TRBV7-9,-,CASSSRTGGFQETQYF,TGTGCCAGCAGCTCTAGGACAGGGGGGTTCCAAGAGACCCAGTACTTC
-,TRBJ1-1,TRBV6-4,-,CASSDWRSTEAFF,TGTGCCAGCAGTGACTGGAGGTCGACTGAAGCTTTCTTT
-,TRBJ2-7,TRBV15,-,CATSRGGIANEQYF,TGTGCCACCAGCAGAGGAGGGATAGCGAACGAGCAGTACTTC
-,TRBJ2-7,TRBV6-1,-,CASSEGTVSYQYF,TGTGCCAGCAGTGAAGGGACAGTTTCTTACCAGTACTTC
-,TRBJ2-7,TRBV7-8,-,CASSIEKRLAYEQYF,TGTGCCAGCAGCATAGAGAAAAGACTGGCTTACGAGCAGTACTTC
TRBD2,TRBJ2-2,TRBV19,-,CASSDPSGNLGELFF,TGTGCCAGTAGTGACCCTAGCGGGAATCTCGGGGAGCTGTTTTTT
-,TRBJ2-7,TRBV6-5,-,CASSLDRDISYEQYF,TGTGCCAGCAGTTTAGACCGGGACATCTCCTACGAGCAGTACTTC
TRBD2,TRBJ2-7,TRBV6-6,once,CASSYGTSVSYEQYF,TGTGCCAGCAGTTACGGGACTAGCGTCTCCTACGAGCAGTACTTC
-,TRBJ1-4,TRBV29-1,-,CSAGGTNEKLFF,TGCAGCGCTGGGGGGACTAATGAAAAACTGTTTTTT
-,TRBJ2-1,TRBV29-1,-,CSVVARGSIRSSYNEQFF,TGCAGCGTTGTGGCCAGGGGCAGTATTAGGAGCTCCTACAATGAGCAGTTCTTC
-,TRBJ2-2,TRBV9,-,CASSVAPNTGELFF,TGTGCCAGCAGCGTAGCCCCTAACACCGGGGAGCTGTTTTTT
TRBD1,TRBJ2-1,TRBV7-9,-,CASKRAGTGPYNEQFF,TGTGCCAGCAAGCGCGCCGGGACAGGGCCATACAATGAGCAGTTCTTC
-,TRBJ1-5,TRBV18,-,CASSPNSNQPQHF,TGTGCCAGCTCACCCAATAGCAATCAGCCCCAGCATTTT
-,TRBJ1-5,TRBV6-4,-,CASSDPDQPQHF,TGTGCCAGCAGTGACCCCGATCAGCCCCAGCATTTT